The entry below gives a single TCR beta chain sequence along with its context. Clones were sequenced by immunoSEQ multiplex PCR, and TCRdb holds only the in-frame ones, with some missing. Among about 100,000 clones listed, around 95% were seen once. The data originate from a study of technical replicates of blood from several donors. The CDR3 consists of 15 residues. Germline loops: CDR1 GTSNPN, CDR2 SVGIG (reference sequence). Germline trimming cut 0 bases from V and 8 bases from J; bases unmatched to any gene: 10. The clonotype comes from a human donor in good health. The chain is built from TRBV30 and TRBJ2-1; 7 bases agree with TRBD2. Sequencing input: T cells isolated from PBMCs. The chain's CDR3 is CAWSVRAGDKDEQFF. For the CDR3, the DNA is TGTGCCTGGAGTGTACGGGCGGGAGATAAGGATGAGCAGTTCTTC.